This T cell receptor beta chain was documented in a study of cytomegalovirus exposure and HLA in healthy donors. Researchers ran the PCR with 60 Vbeta and 13 Jbeta primers. Here immunoSEQ multiplex PCR was the method, and the copy in TCRdb shows in-frame clones only, minus some. This sample has around 130,000 clones; approximately 85% occur once, and the top ten carry roughly 1.8%. About this clone: Its antigen is still unknown.

Nominally healthy donors were sampled, though unrecorded immune exposures were likely. CDR1 and CDR2 from the germline V gene are MNHEY and SVGAGI. V lost 4 bases and J 7 bases, leaving 17 bases between the germline ends. The CDR3 sequence is 14 residues long. The study, taken as a whole, reports: Apparent HLA restriction characterized most CMV-associated TCR beta chains in a later analysis.

This TCR was sampled from a boy aged 10-17 years in good health and CMV-seronegative. V is TRBV6-5 and J is TRBJ2-7; D call uncertain. The sample was PBMCs. The CDR3 DNA follows: TGTGCCAGCAGTTCCCAGACACGCGCTCAGGAGCAGTACTTC. Translating it yields CASSSQTRAQEQYF.